In this sample, the clone carrying this T cell receptor beta chain turned up many times. This sample was included in a study of patients and donors after allogeneic stem cell transplantation. Trimming removed 0 bases at V and 8 bases at J, with 5 bases between. The CDR3 totals 12 residues. The germline gives CDR1 ENHRY, CDR2 SYGVKD. One entry per CDR3 protein, called by TCRdb with MiXCR from the RT-PCR reads. The sample yields about 960,000 distinct CDR3 sequences, approximately 19% seen once. Specimen: blood, either unsorted or a sorted T cell fraction (not recorded which). This chain joins TRBV10-3 and TRBJ2-1; D is ambiguous. The clonotype originates from a human donor who was either an allogeneic HSCT recipient or a stem cell or donor lymphocyte infusion donor (not recorded which). It is not recorded whose cells these are; they may come from a transplant donor. CDR3 sequence: CAISESRDEQFF. The CDR3 nucleotides read TGTGCCATCAGTGAGTCAAGAGATGAGCAGTTCTTC.